A selection of T cell receptor beta chains follows, all from one sample in a study of T cell responses to AZD1222 COVID-19 vaccine. The data were produced by immunoSEQ multiplex PCR, yet TCRdb's version contains in-frame clones alone and is incomplete. This table holds around 99,000 clones, roughly nine tenths found once. The sample here was peripheral blood, taken on day 0 of AZD1222 vaccination. The receptors derive from an adult in good health. CDR3s include the opening cysteine and the closing phenylalanine or tryptophan. The D gene is left open where the match is weak. Clone size is given for some rows only: seen once, a few or many times, or a class if the clone is expanded.

d_gene,v_gene,j_gene,abundance,CDR3nt,CDR3aa
TRBD2,TRBV4-1,TRBJ2-1,.,TGCGCCAGCAGCCAAGTAGGTCTAGCGGGAGAGGATGAGCAGTTCTTC,CASSQVGLAGEDEQFF
.,TRBV12-3/TRBV12-4,TRBJ1-5,.,TGTGCCAGCAGTTTAGCCGAAGAGCAGCCCCAGCATTTT,CASSLAEEQPQHF
.,TRBV7-9,TRBJ2-1,.,TGTGCCAGCAGCTATTCACAAAGTGGGAGCTCCTACAATGAGCAGTTCTTC,CASSYSQSGSSYNEQFF
.,TRBV7-9,TRBJ2-5,.,TGTGCCAGCAGCTTGACCGGCGAGGGGGTAGAGACCCAGTACTTC,CASSLTGEGVETQYF
.,TRBV5-4,TRBJ1-1,.,TGTGCCAGCAGCTTGGGTCCCCGGAACACTGAAGCTTTCTTT,CASSLGPRNTEAFF
TRBD1,TRBV5-8,TRBJ1-5,.,TGTGCCAGCAGCTGGGGCGGGACAGGGATTCAGCCCCAGCATTTT,CASSWGGTGIQPQHF
.,TRBV28,TRBJ1-2,.,TGTGCCAGCAGCCAAAAGTTGGGGCCTAACTATGGCTACACCTTC,CASSQKLGPNYGYTF
.,TRBV4-2,TRBJ2-5,few,TGTGCCAGCAGCCAAGATGGCCAGGGGGAGACCCAGTACTTC,CASSQDGQGETQYF
TRBD2,TRBV6-5,TRBJ2-3,few,TGTGCCAGCAGCCGTAGCGGGAGCACAGATACGCAGTATTTT,CASSRSGSTDTQYF
.,TRBV2,TRBJ1-1,.,TGTGCCAGCCTAAGAGAGCGGAACACTGAAGCTTTCTTT,CASLRERNTEAFF
.,TRBV27,TRBJ1-1,.,TGTGCCAGCAAACTACGGGGGAGCACTGAAGCTTTCTTT,CASKLRGSTEAFF
TRBD2,TRBV18,TRBJ2-3,.,TGTGCCAGCTCTTCACTAGCGATAGCCACAGATACGCAGTATTTT,CASSSLAIATDTQYF
TRBD2,TRBV6-7,TRBJ2-3,.,TGTGCCCAACGGGAGCGGGAAGCTGATACGCAGTATTTT,CAQREREADTQYF
.,TRBV6-2/TRBV6-3,TRBJ1-5,.,TGTGCCAGCAGTTATGGCGGGACCCTGCCGAATCAGCCCCAGCATTTT,CASSYGGTLPNQPQHF
.,TRBV7-2,TRBJ2-7,.,TGTGCCAGCAGCTCCCCGGGACTCGGTTATGGTGAGCAGTACTTC,CASSSPGLGYGEQYF
TRBD1,TRBV5-6,TRBJ1-1,.,TGTGCCAGCAGCTGGGGGACAGGGATGGGGACTGAAGCTTTCTTT,CASSWGTGMGTEAFF
.,TRBV5-1,TRBJ1-4,.,TGCGCCAGCAGCTTGGCCGTAATGGGAGAAAAACTGTTTTTT,CASSLAVMGEKLFF
.,TRBV28,TRBJ1-5,.,TGTGCCAGCAGTTCGGCGGGGCTGAGGGGGCCCCAGCATTTT,CASSSAGLRGPQHF
.,TRBV27,TRBJ2-1,.,TGTGCCAGCAGTTTAGCCGGACTCCCTGACAATGAGCAGTTCTTC,CASSLAGLPDNEQFF
.,TRBV7-6,TRBJ2-7,.,TGTGCCAGCAGCTTAGGGCCCTCCACTAGTACCCCTCTCTACGAGCAGTACTTC,CASSLGPSTSTPLYEQYF
.,TRBV9,TRBJ1-4,.,TGTGCCAGCAGCGTAGGGTCCCGGACAGCCGAAAAACTGTTTTTT,CASSVGSRTAEKLFF
.,TRBV7-9,TRBJ2-1,.,TGTGCCAGCAGCTTAGGAGGGAGGCAGTTCTTC,CASSLGGRQFF
TRBD2,TRBV6-5,TRBJ2-5,.,TGTGCCAGCCGTTACGGGGCGGGAGTGGGTGAGACCCAGTACTTC,CASRYGAGVGETQYF
.,TRBV5-5,TRBJ1-1,.,TGTGCCAGCAGAATTACACCGGGACAGAACACTGAAGCTTTCTTT,CASRITPGQNTEAFF
.,TRBV9,TRBJ2-1,.,TGTGCCAGCAGCGGCGTGGCCCCCGCCAGCTCCTACAATGAGCAGTTCTTC,CASSGVAPASSYNEQFF
.,TRBV3-1/TRBV3-2,TRBJ1-5,.,TGTGCCAGCAGCCTACCCCTGGGGGGAAATCAGCCCCAGCATTTT,CASSLPLGGNQPQHF
.,TRBV27,TRBJ2-7,.,TGTGCCAGCAGTTTGAGAGGGTACCTCTCTACCGAGCAGTACTTC,CASSLRGYLSTEQYF
.,TRBV29-1,TRBJ1-1,.,TGCAGCGTTGAAGTACTCGGACGGACGAACACTGAAGCTTTCTTT,CSVEVLGRTNTEAFF
.,TRBV28,TRBJ1-6,once,TGTGCCAGCAGCACGAGCTCCTATAATTCACCCCTCCACTTT,CASSTSSYNSPLHF
.,TRBV15,TRBJ2-1,.,TGTGCCACCAGCAGAGATGGTGGGAGGTATTACAATGAGCAGTTCTTC,CATSRDGGRYYNEQFF
.,TRBV24-1,TRBJ1-5,once,TGTGCCACCAGTGATCGCCTCTATGGTCAGCCCCAGCATTTT,CATSDRLYGQPQHF
.,TRBV15,TRBJ2-7,.,TGTGCCACCAGCCGGGGAAGGGGTGGGATCGAGCAGTACTTC,CATSRGRGGIEQYF
TRBD2,TRBV6-2/TRBV6-3,TRBJ2-2,few,TGTGCCAGCAGTTACGGGACTAGCGGGAGAACCGGGGAGCTGTTTTTT,CASSYGTSGRTGELFF
.,TRBV19,TRBJ1-4,.,TGTGCCAGTACCCCCGGACGACCCTTAAGGGAAAAACTGTTTTTT,CASTPGRPLREKLFF
.,TRBV28,TRBJ1-5,once,TGTGCCAGCAGTTTGGGGTACAATCAGCCCCAGCATTTT,CASSLGYNQPQHF
TRBD2,TRBV27,TRBJ2-1,.,TGTGCCAGCAGTTCAATAGCGGGAGGCCTCCACAATGAGCAGTTCTTC,CASSSIAGGLHNEQFF
TRBD2,TRBV11-2,TRBJ2-7,.,TGTGCCAGCAGGCTTACTAGCGGGAGTTACGAGCAGTACTTC,CASRLTSGSYEQYF
.,TRBV5-6,TRBJ1-6,once,TGTGCCAGCAGCCTAAGGACGCCGTTCACGGCCCTCCACTTT,CASSLRTPFTALHF
.,TRBV5-5,TRBJ2-3,once,TGTGCCAGCAGCTTGGGATCTCGCACAGATACGCAGTATTTT,CASSLGSRTDTQYF
.,TRBV7-8,TRBJ1-3,.,TGTGCCAGCAGCCCCGGGACCGCTCGGAACACCATATATTTT,CASSPGTARNTIYF
.,TRBV28,TRBJ1-6,.,TGTGCCAGCTTTTCCTCCTATAATTCACCCCTCCACTTT,CASFSSYNSPLHF
TRBD2,TRBV11-1,TRBJ2-1,.,TGTGCCAGCAGCAGCATAGTGGGAGGGCTAAGCGAGCAGTTCTTC,CASSSIVGGLSEQFF
TRBD1,TRBV25-1,TRBJ1-6,.,TGTGCCAGCAGTGAAGGGACAGCTAATTCACCCCTCCACTTT,CASSEGTANSPLHF
TRBD1,TRBV5-1,TRBJ1-2,.,TGCGCCAGCAGCCTCCTACAGGGGTATGGCTACACCTTC,CASSLLQGYGYTF
.,TRBV3-1/TRBV3-2,TRBJ2-3,once,TGTGCCAGCAGCCCAAGCACAGATACGCAGTATTTT,CASSPSTDTQYF
.,TRBV30,TRBJ1-1,.,TGTGCCTACACACGGACGGGCACTGAAGCTTTCTTT,CAYTRTGTEAFF
.,TRBV27,TRBJ1-5,.,TGTGCCAGCAGCCAGGACCGGGGATTTAGGCCCCAGCATTTT,CASSQDRGFRPQHF
.,TRBV13,TRBJ2-1,.,TGTGCCAGCAGCTTTTACTTAACAGGTGAGCAGTTCTTC,CASSFYLTGEQFF
TRBD1,TRBV24-1,TRBJ1-2,.,TGTGCCACCAGTGATCAGACAGGGGAAGCTAACTATGGCTACACCTTC,CATSDQTGEANYGYTF